The 30 T cell receptor beta chains presented below share a single source sample, sequenced in a study of OX40 agonist ivuxolimab in advanced cancers. The repertoire was sequenced with immunoSEQ multiplex PCR; TCRdb's copy has only in-frame clones and lacks some. The table shows 98,000 or so clones, with approximately 91% occurring only once. Source: CD4+ or CD8+ T cells sorted from blood, taken in a trial of the OX40 agonist ivuxolimab. Source of these receptors: an adult with an advanced solid tumor such as melanoma, head and neck, liver or kidney cancer.

In this sample, this clone turned up once. The chain is built from TRBV19 and TRBJ1-5; perhaps TRBD1 as D (5 bases). Trimming left V 5 bases short and J 0 bases short, with 17 bases between. Per germline, CDR1 LNHDA and CDR2 SQIVND (reference sequence). The CDR3 is made up of 17 amino acids. The CDR3: CASSFGGGSISNQPQHF. In nucleotides, the CDR3 is TGTGCCAGTAGTTTTGGGGGAGGGTCGATTAGCAATCAGCCCCAGCATTTT.

This chain connects TRBV2 to TRBJ1-1, with D hard to call. Germline values: CDR1 SNHLY, CDR2 FYNNEI. Trimming cost V 5 bases and J 6 bases, with 10 bases left between them. The CDR3 loop spans 12 amino acids. DNA of the CDR3: TGTGCCAGCAGTTTCTCCCCACCTGAAGCTTTCTTT. Encoded protein: CASSFSPPEAFF. The variable domain in full, completed from reference TRBV2 and TRBJ1-1, reads EPEVTQTPSHQVTQMGQEVILRCVPISNHLYFYWYRQILGQKVEFLVSFYNNEISEKSEIFDDQFSVERPDGSNFTLKIRSTKLEDSAMYFCASSFSPPEAFFGQGTRLTVV.

V is TRBV6-5 and J is TRBJ2-3; D unresolved. The germline V gene encodes CDR1 MNHEY and CDR2 SVGAGI. CDR3 length: 16 amino acids. Trimming shortened V by 0 bases and J by 5 bases, and 15 bases separated the two germline ends. CDR3 nucleotides: TGTGCCAGCAGTTACTCGGCCGTGACACCCGTAGATACGCAGTATTTT. It codes for CASSYSAVTPVDTQYF.

This chain connects TRBV28 to TRBJ2-2; the match to TRBD2 covers 8 bases. Germline V gene data show CDR1 as MDHEN and CDR2 as SYDVKM. The CDR3 is 12 residues long. V was clipped by 6 bases and J by 13 bases; unmatched bases: 7. The CDR3 region has the DNA TGTGCCAGCAGGCAGACTAGCGCCCCGCTGTTTTTT. It translates to CASRQTSAPLFF.

V usage is TRBV5-1 and J usage is TRBJ1-4; D is unclear. The CDR3 covers 15 residues. Germline V gene data show CDR1 as SGHRS and CDR2 as YFSETQ. Trimming removed 4 bases at V and 3 bases at J, with 13 bases between. The CDR3 region is CASSVNRPANEKLFF. The CDR3, as DNA: TGCGCCAGCAGCGTCAACCGGCCGGCTAATGAAAAACTGTTTTTT.

V usage is TRBV6-1 and J usage is TRBJ2-1; 12 bases are a match to TRBD2. Germline CDR1 is MNHNS and CDR2 is SASEGT. This CDR3 is 15 amino acids long. J lost 6 bases, V lost 7 bases, and 7 bases had no gene match. CDR3 region: CASTYRTSGANEQFF. The CDR3 nucleotides are TGTGCCAGCACTTATAGGACTAGCGGGGCCAATGAGCAGTTCTTC.

The chain employs TRBV5-6 and TRBJ2-7; the D gene is possibly TRBD1 (7 bases). Germline CDR1 and CDR2: SGHDT and YYEEEE. The CDR3 spans 15 residues. V was pared by 4 bases and J by 3 bases, with 17 bases between. Here the CDR3 DNA reads TGTGCCAGCAGCCCGTACGGGACAGCGGGCTACGAGCAGTACTTC. Its protein product is CASSPYGTAGYEQYF. Full variable domain (missing parts from reference TRBV5-6 and TRBJ2-7): DAGVTQSPTHLIKTRGQQVTLRCSPKSGHDTVSWYQQALGQGPQFIFQYYEEEERQRGNFPDRFSGHQFPNYSSELNVNALLLGDSALYLCASSPYGTAGYEQYFGPGTRLTVT.

In its sample, this clone was seen once. The genes are TRBV7-2 and TRBJ2-1; D is ambiguous. Germline CDR1 reads SGHTA; CDR2 reads FQGNSA. This CDR3 contains 15 residues. The V end lost 5 bases, the J end lost 0 bases, and 11 bases lay between the germline ends. CDR3 sequence reads: CASSPRWGSYNEQFF. In DNA form, the CDR3 reads TGTGCCAGCAGCCCCCGATGGGGCTCCTACAATGAGCAGTTCTTC.

CDR3 amino acids: CASSPAPLAGVPETQYF. As DNA, the CDR3 is TGTGCCAGCAGCCCAGCCCCACTAGCGGGAGTGCCAGAGACCCAGTACTTC. The V call is TRBV7-2, the J call TRBJ2-5; 11 bases align to TRBD2. The trim removed 5 bases at V and 4 bases at J, leaving 12 bases unmatched. The CDR3 spans 17 residues. Germline values: CDR1 SGHTA, CDR2 FQGNSA.

The rearrangement joins TRBV5-4 to TRBJ2-1, with 9 nucleotides matching TRBD1. CDR3 length: 14 residues. V shed 6 bases, J shed 2 bases, and the junction held 3 bases outside the gene matches. Germline V CDR1 and CDR2: SGHNT, YYREEE (reference sequence). The chain's CDR3 is CASTRQGAYNEQFF. CDR3 DNA sequence: TGTGCCAGCACGAGACAGGGGGCCTACAATGAGCAGTTCTTC.

The J gene is TRBJ2-7, the V gene TRBV28; 14 nucleotides match TRBD2. Germline trimming cut 6 bases from V and 4 bases from J; bases unmatched to any gene: 11. Germline V lookup: CDR1 MDHEN, CDR2 SYDVKM. The CDR3 runs 17 residues. The CDR3 is CASSLPLGTSGRYEQYF. DNA of the CDR3: TGTGCCAGCAGCCTGCCCCTCGGGACTAGCGGGAGATACGAGCAGTACTTC.

This clone appeared a single time. The chain carries TRBV9 and TRBJ1-1; D remains unclear. The CDR3 runs 13 residues. Germline CDR1 SGDLS, CDR2 YYNGEE. V was pared by 5 bases and J by 3 bases, with 11 bases between. The CDR3 loop is CASSKREDTEAFF. The DNA of the CDR3 is TGTGCCAGCAGTAAAAGGGAGGACACTGAAGCTTTCTTT.

The sample holds one count of this clone. The chain recombines TRBV9 with TRBJ2-7, with 10 bases lining up with TRBD1. The CDR3 sequence is 16 residues long. J gave up 3 bases and V 8 bases, and 14 bases lay outside the gene matches. Germline V gives CDR1 SGDLS, CDR2 YYNGEE. The CDR3 protein is CARTGEGQGIYYEQYV. The CDR3 coding sequence is TGTGCCAGGACCGGAGAGGGACAGGGGATCTACTACGAGCAGTACGTC.

This chain connects TRBV12-2 to TRBJ1-1. TRBV12-2 is tagged as a pseudogene. The CDR3 has 16 residues. The CDR3 loop reads CASRLGPQKVNTEAFF. DNA of the CDR3: TGTGCAAGTCGCTTAGGACCCCAAAAAGTGAACACTGAAGCTTTCTTT.

The chain is built from TRBV21-1 and TRBJ1-4. TRBV21-1 has pseudogene status. This CDR3 is 16 amino acids long. The CDR3 bases are TGTGCCAGCAGCCCCCGGGGTCAGGCCCTTAGGGAAAAACTGTTTTTT. Protein product: CASSPRGQALREKLFF.

The chain combines TRBV16 with TRBJ1-1; 9 nucleotides match TRBD1. Germline V gene lookup returns CDR1 KGHSY and CDR2 FQNENV. The CDR3 covers 16 residues. After removal of 1 base from V and 0 bases from J, the junction contained 3 bases not matched to a gene. The CDR3 nucleotides read TGTGCCAGCAGCCAATGGGGGACAGGGATGAACACTGAAGCTTTCTTT. Translated: CASSQWGTGMNTEAFF.

The CDR3 sequence is CASSSRGRGLGETQYF. As DNA, the CDR3 is TGTGCCAGCAGCTCTCGGGGCAGGGGGCTTGGAGAGACCCAGTACTTC. This chain links TRBV11-2 with TRBJ2-5, with TRBD1 matching 8 bases. V shed 4 bases and J 4 bases; nucleotides not matched to a gene: 11. CDR1 is SGHAT, CDR2 FQNNGV, per germline. The CDR3 is 16 residues long.

This chain joins TRBV5-1 and TRBJ2-5; the match to TRBD2 covers 8 bases. V was pared by 2 bases and J by 5 bases, with 5 bases of the junction left unmatched. The CDR3 totals 14 residues. Germline assignment: CDR1 SGHRS and CDR2 YFSETQ. CDR3 amino acids: CASSFGAGDETQYF. Written as DNA, the CDR3 is TGCGCCAGCAGCTTTGGAGCGGGAGATGAGACCCAGTACTTC.

The rearrangement links TRBV5-4 to TRBJ1-6, with D uncertain. The germline CDR1 and CDR2 sequences are SGHNT and YYREEE (reference sequence). Between the trimmed V and J ends, which lost 0 bases and 13 bases, there was a span of 8 bases. CDR3 size: 12 residues. CDR3 amino acids: CASSLEVGPLHF. The CDR3 region has the DNA TGTGCCAGCAGCTTGGAGGTTGGGCCCCTCCACTTT.

The genes are TRBV28 and TRBJ2-3; D not certain. V was cut by 2 bases and J by 14 bases, with 17 bases left in between. CDR1 and CDR2 from the germline V gene are MDHEN and SYDVKM. The CDR3 covers 13 residues. CDR3 amino acids: CASSLVSPYQMYF. DNA of the CDR3: TGTGCCAGCAGTTTAGTTTCGCCTTACCAGATGTATTTT.

This clone was detected only a few times. The V and J genes are TRBV6-1 and TRBJ2-7; TRBD2 might be the D (5 bases). Germline V gene sequence: CDR1 MNHNS, CDR2 SASEGT. Trimming cost V 4 bases and J 0 bases, with 7 bases left between them. The CDR3 has 13 residues. CDR3 in amino acids: CASSARGSYEQYV. The CDR3 bases are TGTGCCAGCAGTGCCCGGGGCTCCTACGAGCAGTACGTC.

The chain is built from TRBV28 and TRBJ1-3, with a weak D call TRBD1 (6 bases). CDR1 is MDHEN and CDR2 is SYDVKM in the germline V gene. The CDR3 extends over 15 amino acids. Trimming pared 7 bases from V and 8 bases from J, leaving 21 bases between. CDR3 DNA: TGTGCCAGCACTAATCTCGGGAGGCCAGGGGACACCATATATTTT. Translating gives CASTNLGRPGDTIYF.

The chain couples TRBV11-2 to TRBJ1-4; D is possibly TRBD1 (5 bases). V gave up 0 bases and J gave up 2 bases, with 10 bases separating them. CDR1 SGHAT and CDR2 FQNNGV come from the germline V gene. The CDR3 sequence is 16 residues long. The CDR3 here is CASSLDLQATNEKLFF. In DNA form, the CDR3 reads TGTGCCAGCAGCTTAGATTTACAGGCGACTAATGAAAAACTGTTTTTT.

The rearrangement joins TRBV4-3 to TRBJ1-5; weak D call: TRBD1 (6 bases). This CDR3 is built from 15 residues. The germline V and J ends were trimmed by 1 base and 6 bases, with 13 bases remaining between them. Looked up from germline, CDR1 is LGHNA and CDR2 is YSLEER. The CDR3 protein is CASSQVWGPGQPQHF. CDR3 in DNA: TGCGCCAGCAGCCAAGTTTGGGGGCCCGGTCAGCCCCAGCATTTT.

The genes are TRBV6-5 and TRBJ1-1, with D possibly TRBD1 on 5 matching bases. From germline, CDR1 is MNHEY and CDR2 SVGAGI. Deletions cut 4 bases from V and 0 bases from J, with 6 bases between. This CDR3 is 13 amino acids long. The chain's CDR3 is CASSWGVNTEAFF. The CDR3 nucleotides read TGTGCCAGCAGTTGGGGGGTGAACACTGAAGCTTTCTTT.

The rearrangement uses TRBV28 and TRBJ1-1; TRBD1 might be the D (6 bases). This CDR3 is 15 amino acids long. In germline, CDR1 is MDHEN, CDR2 SYDVKM. V shed 6 bases and J shed 3 bases, with 17 bases lying between them. CDR3 sequence: CASSHDRPWDTEAFF. The CDR3, as DNA: TGTGCCAGCAGCCATGACAGGCCCTGGGACACTGAAGCTTTCTTT.

In this sample, this clone turned up once. The rearrangement links TRBV18 to TRBJ2-3, with 8 bases that match TRBD2. This CDR3 has 16 residues. Losses at the gene ends were 6 bases for V and 5 bases for J; bases not matched to a gene: 13. Looked up from germline, CDR1 is KGHSH and CDR2 is LQKENI. CDR3 residues: CASSTRVREAGDTQYF. The CDR3 bases are TGTGCCAGCTCTACCAGGGTGCGGGAGGCTGGAGATACGCAGTATTTT.

Worth noting for this clone: This may come from a read error, since a much larger clone is one base off. In the same sample, other DNA sequences code for this CDR3. The chain carries TRBV6-4 and TRBJ2-1; possibly TRBD2 for D (5 bases). V gave up 5 bases and J gave up 2 bases, with 13 bases separating them. The germline V gene has CDR1 MRHNA and CDR2 SNTAGT. This CDR3 comprises 15 residues. The CDR3 is CASSSLAEPYNEQFF. In nucleotides, the CDR3 is TGTGCCAGCAGTTCGCTAGCAGAGCCCTACAATGAGCAGTTCTTC.

This chain joins TRBV14 and TRBJ2-7, with 9 bases aligning to TRBD2. The V and J ends lost 4 bases and 6 bases, in that order; junction bases with no gene match: 4. This CDR3 comprises 13 residues. CDR1 and CDR2 from the germline V gene are SGHDN and FVKESK. CDR3 sequence (DNA): TGTGCCAGCAGCCTAGCGGGGGCTGTCGAGCAGTACGTC. Its protein is CASSLAGAVEQYV.

V usage is TRBV5-1 and J usage is TRBJ1-1; the D is unclear. V was trimmed by 0 bases and J by 1 base, leaving 10 bases between them. Germline V CDR1 and CDR2: SGHRS, YFSETQ. This CDR3 spans 15 amino acids. CDR3 loop: CASSLDDTWNTEAFF. The CDR3 DNA sequence: TGCGCCAGCAGCTTGGACGACACTTGGAACACTGAAGCTTTCTTT.